The entry below gives a single T cell receptor (beta chain) sequence along with its context. The data stem from a study of technical replicates of blood from a few donors. Profiled with immunoSEQ multiplex PCR; TCRdb holds only in-frame clones, not every one. The sample consists of about 84,000 clones, 80% to 95% of them appearing once. V dropped 3 bases and J dropped 4 bases, with 11 bases sitting between them. From germline, CDR1 is WNHNN and CDR2 SYGVQD (reference sequence). The CDR3 is 14 amino acids. The V call is TRBV10-1, the J call TRBJ2-3, with D possibly matching TRBD2 (5 bases). The receptor was isolated from a human donor in good health. The sequencing input was T cells isolated from PBMCs. CDR3 residues: CASSELVGSDTQYF. The CDR3 nucleotides read TGCGCCAGCAGTGAACTAGTAGGTTCAGATACGCAGTATTTT.